This record looks at one TCR beta chain sequence and its context. Antigen specificity is unknown. This sample was taken from a study of cytomegalovirus exposure and HLA in healthy donors. Study background: Caucasian-associated ancestry cluster membership applied to 75% to 85% of over 350 genotyped donors.

Researchers ran the PCR with 60 Vbeta and 13 Jbeta primers. Data came from immunoSEQ multiplex PCR; TCRdb stores just in-frame clones and leaves some out. The data show around 200,000 clones, about three quarters seen once. Study-wide results and limits: TCR beta sequences reportedly predicted most subjects' HLA-A and HLA-B alleles accurately. In a later analysis, TCR beta V- and J-gene trimming was associated with a missense DCLRE1C variant.

Trimming cost V 0 bases and J 5 bases, with 11 bases left between them. Germline lookup yields CDR1 SGHDT and CDR2 YYEEEE. This CDR3 region has 14 residues. The chain is built from TRBV5-6 and TRBJ1-1, with a tentative D call TRBD1 (6 bases). This clonotype originated in a man between 18 and 29 years old in good health and CMV-seronegative. The sequenced material came from PBMCs. The CDR3 DNA reads TGTGCCAGCAGCTTGGAGGGGGTCGGAACTGAAGCTTTCTTT. It specifies CASSLEGVGTEAFF.